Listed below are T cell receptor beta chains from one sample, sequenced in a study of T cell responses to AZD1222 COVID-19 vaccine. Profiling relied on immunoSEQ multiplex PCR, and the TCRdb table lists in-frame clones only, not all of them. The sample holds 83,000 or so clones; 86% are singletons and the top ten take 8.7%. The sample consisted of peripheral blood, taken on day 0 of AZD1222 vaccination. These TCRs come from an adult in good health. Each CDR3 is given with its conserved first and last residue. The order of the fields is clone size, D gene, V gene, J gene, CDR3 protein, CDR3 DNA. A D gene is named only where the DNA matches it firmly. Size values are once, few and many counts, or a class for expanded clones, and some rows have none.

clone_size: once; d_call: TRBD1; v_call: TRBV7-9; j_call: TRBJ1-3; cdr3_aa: CASLRGGTGLGSGNTIYF; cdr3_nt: TGTGCCAGCCTCCGGGGGGGGACAGGCCTCGGCTCTGGAAACACCATATATTTT
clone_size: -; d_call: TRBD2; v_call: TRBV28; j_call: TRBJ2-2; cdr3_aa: CASIGGLGPRVNTGELFF; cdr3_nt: TGTGCCTCTATAGGGGGACTAGGGCCTCGAGTGAACACCGGGGAGCTGTTTTTT
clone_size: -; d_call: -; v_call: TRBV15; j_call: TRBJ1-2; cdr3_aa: CATSPDRNYGYTF; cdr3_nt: TGTGCCACCAGCCCAGACCGAAACTATGGCTACACCTTC
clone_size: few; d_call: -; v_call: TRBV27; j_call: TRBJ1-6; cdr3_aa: CASSLSRRVDNSPLHF; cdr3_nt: TGTGCCAGCAGTTTATCGCGCAGGGTAGATAATTCACCCCTCCACTTT
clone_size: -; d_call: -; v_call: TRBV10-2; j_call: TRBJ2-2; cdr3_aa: CASSSPLLQTGELFF; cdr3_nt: TGCGCCAGCAGTTCCCCCCTTTTACAGACCGGGGAGCTGTTTTTT
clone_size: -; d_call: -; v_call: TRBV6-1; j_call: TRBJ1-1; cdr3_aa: CASRLGTDTEAFF; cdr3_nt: TGTGCCAGCAGATTGGGGACGGACACTGAAGCTTTCTTT
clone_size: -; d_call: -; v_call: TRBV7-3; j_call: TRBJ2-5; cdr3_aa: CASSQGYQETQYF; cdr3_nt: TGTGCCAGCAGCCAGGGGTACCAAGAGACCCAGTACTTC
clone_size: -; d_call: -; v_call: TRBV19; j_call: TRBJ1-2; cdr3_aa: CASSIRRFQRGYGYTF; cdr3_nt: TGTGCCAGTAGTATCAGGCGATTCCAAAGGGGCTATGGCTACACCTTC
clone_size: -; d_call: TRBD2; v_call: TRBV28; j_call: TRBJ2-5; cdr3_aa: CASSPTRLAGQETQYF; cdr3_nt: TGTGCCAGCAGTCCCACCCGACTAGCGGGGCAAGAGACCCAGTACTTC
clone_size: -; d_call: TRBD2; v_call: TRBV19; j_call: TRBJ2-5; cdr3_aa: CASRRASGGLETQYF; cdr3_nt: TGTGCCAGTAGAAGGGCCAGCGGGGGGCTGGAGACCCAGTACTTC
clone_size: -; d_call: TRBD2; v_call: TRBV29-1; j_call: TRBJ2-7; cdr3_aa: CSVGGPRGGEQYF; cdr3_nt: TGCAGCGTTGGGGGACCCCGGGGGGGCGAGCAGTACTTC
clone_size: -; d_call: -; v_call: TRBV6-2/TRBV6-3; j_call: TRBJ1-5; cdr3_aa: CASSSVWGVSNQPQHF; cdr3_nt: TGTGCCAGCAGTTCTGTTTGGGGGGTAAGCAATCAGCCCCAGCATTTT
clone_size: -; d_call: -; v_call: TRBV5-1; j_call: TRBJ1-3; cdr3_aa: CASSSPGGTDGNTIYF; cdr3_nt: TGCGCCAGCAGCTCCCCCGGGGGAACAGATGGAAACACCATATATTTT
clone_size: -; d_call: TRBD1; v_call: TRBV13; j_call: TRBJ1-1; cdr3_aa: CASSLQGAEAFF; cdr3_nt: TGTGCCAGCAGCTTACAGGGGGCTGAAGCTTTCTTT
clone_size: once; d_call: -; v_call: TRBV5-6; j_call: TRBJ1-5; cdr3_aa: CASSRGRGRVGEPQHF; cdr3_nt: TGTGCCAGCAGCAGGGGCCGGGGCAGGGTCGGAGAGCCCCAGCATTTT
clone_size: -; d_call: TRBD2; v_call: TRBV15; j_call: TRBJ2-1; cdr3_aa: CATSRDRGSGSVREQFF; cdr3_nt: TGTGCCACCAGCAGAGATCGAGGTAGCGGGAGTGTGCGTGAGCAGTTCTTC
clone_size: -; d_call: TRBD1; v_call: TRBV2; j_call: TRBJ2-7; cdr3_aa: CASTGTGSYEQYF; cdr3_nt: TGTGCCAGCACCGGGACAGGGTCCTACGAGCAGTACTTC
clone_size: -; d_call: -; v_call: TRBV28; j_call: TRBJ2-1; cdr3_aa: CASSMSGSSYNEQFF; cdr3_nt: TGTGCCAGCAGTATGTCAGGGAGCTCCTACAATGAGCAGTTCTTC
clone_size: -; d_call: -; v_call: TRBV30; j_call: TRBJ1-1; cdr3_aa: CAWSVKNTEAFF; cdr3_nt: TGTGCCTGGAGCGTCAAGAACACTGAAGCTTTCTTT
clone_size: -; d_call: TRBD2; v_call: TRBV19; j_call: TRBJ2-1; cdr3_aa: CASSIPSGGYNEQFF; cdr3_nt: TGTGCCAGTAGTATACCCTCGGGAGGGTACAATGAGCAGTTCTTC
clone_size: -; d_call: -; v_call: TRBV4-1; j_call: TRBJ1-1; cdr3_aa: CASSQGSFERKAFF; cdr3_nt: TGCGCCAGCAGCCAAGGATCGTTCGAGCGAAAAGCTTTCTTT
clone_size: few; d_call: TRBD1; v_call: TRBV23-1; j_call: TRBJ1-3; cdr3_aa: CASSPRTGHSGNTIYF; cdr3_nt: TGCGCCAGCAGTCCGCGGACAGGGCACTCTGGAAACACCATATATTTT
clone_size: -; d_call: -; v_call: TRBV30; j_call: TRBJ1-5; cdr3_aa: CAWSGISGDQPQHF; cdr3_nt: TGTGCCTGGAGTGGTATCTCAGGGGATCAGCCCCAGCATTTT
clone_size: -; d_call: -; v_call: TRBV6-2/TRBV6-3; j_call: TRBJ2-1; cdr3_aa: CASSYGVVLGNEQFF; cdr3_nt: TGTGCCAGCAGTTACGGGGTTGTACTCGGGAATGAGCAGTTCTTC
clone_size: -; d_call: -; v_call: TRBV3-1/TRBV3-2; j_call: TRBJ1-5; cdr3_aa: CASSQDKVAQPQHF; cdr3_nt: TGTGCCAGCAGCCAAGATAAGGTGGCCCAGCCCCAGCATTTT
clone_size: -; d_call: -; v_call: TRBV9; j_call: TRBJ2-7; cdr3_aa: CASSVGVRPYEQYF; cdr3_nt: TGTGCCAGCAGCGTAGGGGTCAGACCCTACGAGCAGTACTTC
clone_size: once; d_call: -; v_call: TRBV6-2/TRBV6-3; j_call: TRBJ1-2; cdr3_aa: CASSYSTSPQGGYTF; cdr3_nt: TGTGCCAGCAGTTACTCGACGTCACCCCAGGGTGGCTACACCTTC
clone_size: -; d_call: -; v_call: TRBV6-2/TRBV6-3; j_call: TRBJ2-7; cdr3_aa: CASSGTGPQREQYF; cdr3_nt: TGTGCCAGCAGCGGGACGGGGCCCCAAAGGGAGCAGTACTTC
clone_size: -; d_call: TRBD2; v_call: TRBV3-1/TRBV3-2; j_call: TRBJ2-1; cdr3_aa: CASSQGQRGGHGEQFF; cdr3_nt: TGTGCCAGCAGCCAAGGCCAGCGGGGGGGCCATGGTGAGCAGTTCTTC
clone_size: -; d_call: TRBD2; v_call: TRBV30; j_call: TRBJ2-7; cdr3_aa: CAWTGGTPGYEQYF; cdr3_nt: TGTGCCTGGACCGGGGGGACGCCCGGCTACGAGCAGTACTTC
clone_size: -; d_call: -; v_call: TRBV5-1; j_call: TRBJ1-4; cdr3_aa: CASSPTPPNEKLFF; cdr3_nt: TGCGCCAGCAGCCCTACGCCCCCGAATGAAAAACTGTTTTTT
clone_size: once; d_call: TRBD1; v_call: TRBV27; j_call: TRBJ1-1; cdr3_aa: CASSLYQGEWAEAFF; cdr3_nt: TGTGCCAGCAGTTTGTATCAGGGGGAGTGGGCTGAAGCTTTCTTT
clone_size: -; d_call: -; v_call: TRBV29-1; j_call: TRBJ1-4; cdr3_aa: CSAGARWGTNEKLFF; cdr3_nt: TGCAGCGCAGGGGCGAGGTGGGGAACTAATGAAAAACTGTTTTTT
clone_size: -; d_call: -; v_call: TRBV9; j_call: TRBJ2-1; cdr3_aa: CASSPGGAPNEQFF; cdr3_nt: TGTGCCAGCAGCCCAGGGGGGGCCCCCAATGAGCAGTTCTTC
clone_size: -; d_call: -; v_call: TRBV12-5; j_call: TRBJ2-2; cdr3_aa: CASGLDGPRGELFF; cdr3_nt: TGTGCTAGTGGTTTGGATGGACCGAGAGGGGAGCTGTTTTTT
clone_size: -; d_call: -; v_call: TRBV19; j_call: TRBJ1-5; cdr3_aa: CASSYGGPGGPQHF; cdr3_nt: TGTGCCAGTAGTTACGGAGGCCCGGGGGGGCCCCAGCATTTT